The subject of this entry is one T cell receptor beta chain. This CDR3 region has 13 residues. Germline assignment: CDR1 MDHEN and CDR2 SYDVKM. V dropped 5 bases and J dropped 1 base, with 8 bases sitting between them. TCRdb's copy holds only in-frame clones and misses some; the assay was immunoSEQ multiplex PCR. The table has 200,000 to 250,000 clones, around 86% seen once; the top ten hold roughly 5.5%. These data are taken from a study of blood T cell repertoires in COVID-19. Study background: The origin of the acute and convalescent COVID-19 samples was the United States, Italy and Spain.

The receptor's source is a woman between 70 and 85 years old with COVID-19, enrolled during active disease. Sequenced sample: peripheral blood. The chain combines TRBV28 with TRBJ1-2; D remains ambiguous. CDR3 residues: CASSHNSNYGYTF. The DNA of the CDR3 is TGTGCCAGCAGTCATAATAGTAACTATGGCTACACCTTC.